This T cell receptor (beta chain) was profiled in a study of cytomegalovirus exposure and HLA in healthy donors. Study results and caveats: The classifier reportedly diagnosed cytomegalovirus status with high sensitivity and specificity. The study flagged some 180 TCR beta chains as cytomegalovirus-associated.

The CDR3 is 14 residues long. The V gene's germline CDR1 is SGHRS and CDR2 YFSETQ. J lost 8 bases, V lost 4 bases, and 6 bases had no gene match. 13 Jbeta primers and 60 Vbeta primers were used for the PCR. The method was immunoSEQ multiplex PCR; TCRdb's version includes in-frame clones alone and lacks a portion of them. The sample shows 110,000 to 150,000 clones, 60% to 85% of them seen only once. In regard to this clone: Its target is unknown.

The rearrangement joins TRBV5-1 to TRBJ1-6, with 7 bases lining up with TRBD1. The receptor comes from a man under 40 in good health and CMV-seronegative. The sample consisted of PBMCs. CDR3 sequence reads: CASSLDRNYSPLHF. The CDR3 DNA follows: TGCGCCAGCAGCCTGGACAGGAATTATTCACCCCTCCACTTT.